This TCR beta chain was identified in a study of blood T cell repertoires in COVID-19. Study-wide context: Sources were T cells, B-cell-depleted T cells, or PBMCs; the material itself was cDNA or gDNA.

Method: immunoSEQ multiplex PCR; TCRdb's copy keeps in-frame clones and lacks some. The table records 130,000 to 150,000 clones, 78% of them present only once. Germline V gene data show CDR1 as SGHRS and CDR2 as YFSETQ. The ends were cut back, 2 bases at V and 6 bases at J, with 15 bases in the middle. The CDR3 totals 15 residues. Sample: peripheral blood. The origin of this receptor is a woman aged 60 to 75 with acute or convalescent COVID-19. V gene TRBV5-1 combines with J gene TRBJ2-1, with D possibly TRBD2 on 5 matching bases. The CDR3 protein is CASSFSLASRNEQFF. In nucleotides, the CDR3 is TGCGCCAGCAGCTTTAGTCTAGCATCTCGCAATGAGCAGTTCTTC.